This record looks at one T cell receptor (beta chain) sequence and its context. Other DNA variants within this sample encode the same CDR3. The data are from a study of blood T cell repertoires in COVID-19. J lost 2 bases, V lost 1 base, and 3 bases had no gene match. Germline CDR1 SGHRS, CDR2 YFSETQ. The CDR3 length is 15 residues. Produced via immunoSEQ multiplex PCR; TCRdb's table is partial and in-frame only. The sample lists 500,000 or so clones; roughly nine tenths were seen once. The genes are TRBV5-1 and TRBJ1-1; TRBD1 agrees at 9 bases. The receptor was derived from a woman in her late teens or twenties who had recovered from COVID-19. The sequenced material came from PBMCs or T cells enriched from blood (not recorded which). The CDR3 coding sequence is TGCGCCAGCAGCTTGCCGGACAGGGGAAACACTGAAGCTTTCTTT. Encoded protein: CASSLPDRGNTEAFF.